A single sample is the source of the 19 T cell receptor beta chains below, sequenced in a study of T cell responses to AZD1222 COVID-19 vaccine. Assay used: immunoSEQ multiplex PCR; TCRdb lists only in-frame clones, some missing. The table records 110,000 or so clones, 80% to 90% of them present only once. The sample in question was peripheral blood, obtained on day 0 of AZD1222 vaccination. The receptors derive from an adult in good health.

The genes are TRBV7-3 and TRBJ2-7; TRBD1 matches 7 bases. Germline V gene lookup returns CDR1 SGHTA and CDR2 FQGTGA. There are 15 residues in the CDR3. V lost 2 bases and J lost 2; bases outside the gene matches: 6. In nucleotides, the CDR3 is TGTGCCAGCAGCTTAGGGTCGACAGGGCCCTACGAGCAGTACTTC. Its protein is CASSLGSTGPYEQYF.

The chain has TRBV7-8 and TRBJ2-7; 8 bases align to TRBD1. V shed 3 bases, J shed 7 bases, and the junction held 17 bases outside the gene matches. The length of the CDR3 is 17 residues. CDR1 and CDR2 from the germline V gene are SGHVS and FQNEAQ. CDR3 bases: TGTGCCAGCAGCTTTGGACAGGGACCCTCGTATAGTATGGAGCAGTACTTC. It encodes CASSFGQGPSYSMEQYF.

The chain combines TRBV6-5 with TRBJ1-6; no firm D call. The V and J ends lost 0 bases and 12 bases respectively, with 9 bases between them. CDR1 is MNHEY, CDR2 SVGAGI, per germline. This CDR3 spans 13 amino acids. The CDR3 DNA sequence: TGTGCCAGCAGTTACTCGATGCAGTTACCCCTCCACTTT. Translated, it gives CASSYSMQLPLHF.

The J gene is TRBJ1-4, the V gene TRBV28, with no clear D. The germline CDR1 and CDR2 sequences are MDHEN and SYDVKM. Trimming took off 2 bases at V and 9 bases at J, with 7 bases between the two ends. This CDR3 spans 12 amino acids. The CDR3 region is CASSLQEKKLFF. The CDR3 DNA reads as TGTGCCAGCAGTTTACAGGAGAAAAAACTGTTTTTT.

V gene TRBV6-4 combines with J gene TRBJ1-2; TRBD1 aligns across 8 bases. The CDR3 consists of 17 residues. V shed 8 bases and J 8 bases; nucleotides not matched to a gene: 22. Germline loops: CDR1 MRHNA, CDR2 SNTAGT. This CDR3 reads CASSKRPLVTGDNGYTF. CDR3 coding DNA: TGTGCCAGCTCAAAACGGCCTCTTGTGACAGGGGATAACGGCTACACCTTC.

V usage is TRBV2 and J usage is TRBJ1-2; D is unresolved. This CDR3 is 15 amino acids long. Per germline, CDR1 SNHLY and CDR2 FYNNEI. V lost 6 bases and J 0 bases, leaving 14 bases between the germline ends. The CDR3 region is CASRIDGGANYGYTF. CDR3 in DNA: TGTGCCAGCAGGATTGACGGAGGAGCTAACTATGGCTACACCTTC. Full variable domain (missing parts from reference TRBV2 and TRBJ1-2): EPEVTQTPSHQVTQMGQEVILRCVPISNHLYFYWYRQILGQKVEFLVSFYNNEISEKSEIFDDQFSVERPDGSNFTLKIRSTKLEDSAMYFCASRIDGGANYGYTFGSGTRLTVV.

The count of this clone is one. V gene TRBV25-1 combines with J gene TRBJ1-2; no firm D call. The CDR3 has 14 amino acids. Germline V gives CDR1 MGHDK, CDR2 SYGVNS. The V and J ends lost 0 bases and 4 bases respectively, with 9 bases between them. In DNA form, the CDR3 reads TGTGCCAGCAGTGAATATGGAGAAGTCTATGGCTACACCTTC. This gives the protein CASSEYGEVYGYTF.

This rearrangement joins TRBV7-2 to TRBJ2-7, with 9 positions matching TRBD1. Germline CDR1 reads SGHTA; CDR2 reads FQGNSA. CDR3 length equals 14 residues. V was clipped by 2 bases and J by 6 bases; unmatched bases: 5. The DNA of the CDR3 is TGTGCCAGCAGCTTAACAGGGGGCCTGGGCGAGCAGTACTTC. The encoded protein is CASSLTGGLGEQYF.

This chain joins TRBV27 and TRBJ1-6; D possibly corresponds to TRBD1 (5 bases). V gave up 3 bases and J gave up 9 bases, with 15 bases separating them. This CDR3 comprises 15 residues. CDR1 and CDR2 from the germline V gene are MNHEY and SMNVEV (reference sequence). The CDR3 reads CASSFGAGGGSPLHF. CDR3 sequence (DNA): TGTGCCAGCAGTTTTGGGGCGGGGGGAGGTTCACCCCTCCACTTT.

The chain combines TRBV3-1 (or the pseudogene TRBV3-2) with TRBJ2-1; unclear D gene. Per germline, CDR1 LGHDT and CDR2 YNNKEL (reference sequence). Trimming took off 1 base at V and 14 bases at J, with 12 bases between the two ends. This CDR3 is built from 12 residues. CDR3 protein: CASSQGAAMEFF. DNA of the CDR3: TGTGCCAGCAGCCAAGGTGCGGCCATGGAGTTCTTC.

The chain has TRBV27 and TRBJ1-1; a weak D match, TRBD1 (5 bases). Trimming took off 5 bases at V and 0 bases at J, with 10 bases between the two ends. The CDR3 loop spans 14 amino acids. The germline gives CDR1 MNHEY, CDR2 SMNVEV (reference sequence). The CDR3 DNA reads TGTGCCAGCAGTCGGGACGAGTTGAACACTGAAGCTTTCTTT. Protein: CASSRDELNTEAFF.

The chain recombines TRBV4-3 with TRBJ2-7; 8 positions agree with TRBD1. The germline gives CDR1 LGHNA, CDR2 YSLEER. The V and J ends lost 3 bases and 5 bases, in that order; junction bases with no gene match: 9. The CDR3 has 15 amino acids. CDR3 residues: CASSQGQVGADEQYF. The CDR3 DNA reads TGCGCCAGCAGCCAGGGACAGGTAGGGGCCGACGAGCAGTACTTC.

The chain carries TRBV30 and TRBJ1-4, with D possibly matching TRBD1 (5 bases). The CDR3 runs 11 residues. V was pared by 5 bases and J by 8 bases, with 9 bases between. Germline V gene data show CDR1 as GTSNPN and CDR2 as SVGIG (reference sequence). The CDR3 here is CAWAHREKLFF. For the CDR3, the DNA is TGTGCCTGGGCCCACAGGGAAAAACTGTTTTTT.

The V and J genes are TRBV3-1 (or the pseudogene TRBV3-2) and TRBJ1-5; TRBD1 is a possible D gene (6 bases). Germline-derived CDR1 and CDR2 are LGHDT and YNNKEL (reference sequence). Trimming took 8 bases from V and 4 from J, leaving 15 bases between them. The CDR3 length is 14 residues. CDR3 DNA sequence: TGTGCCAGCCGACTTCCAGGGGAAAATCAGCCCCAGCATTTT. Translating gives CASRLPGENQPQHF.

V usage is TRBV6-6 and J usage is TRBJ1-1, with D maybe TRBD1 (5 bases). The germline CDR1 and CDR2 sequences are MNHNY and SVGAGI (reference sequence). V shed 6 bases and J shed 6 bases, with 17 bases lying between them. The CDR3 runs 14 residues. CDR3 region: CASRSWGGIAEAFF. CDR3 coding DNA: TGTGCCAGCAGGTCTTGGGGGGGGATCGCTGAAGCTTTCTTT.

As DNA, the CDR3 is TGTGCCAGCAGTTCCATAGGGGGCACTGAAGCTTTCTTT. Its translation is CASSSIGGTEAFF. The chain employs TRBV6-6 and TRBJ1-1; D is possibly TRBD1 (6 bases). The CDR3 is made up of 13 amino acids. Germline-derived CDR1 and CDR2 are MNHNY and SVGAGI (reference sequence). Trimming pared 4 bases from V and 4 bases from J, leaving 10 bases between.

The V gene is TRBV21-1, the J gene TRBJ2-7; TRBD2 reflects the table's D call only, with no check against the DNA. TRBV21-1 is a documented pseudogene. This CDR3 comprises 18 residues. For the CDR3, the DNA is TGTGCCAGCAGCAAAGCGCTGAGTGGGAGGCCCCCTCACTACGAGCAGTACTTC. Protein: CASSKALSGRPPHYEQYF.

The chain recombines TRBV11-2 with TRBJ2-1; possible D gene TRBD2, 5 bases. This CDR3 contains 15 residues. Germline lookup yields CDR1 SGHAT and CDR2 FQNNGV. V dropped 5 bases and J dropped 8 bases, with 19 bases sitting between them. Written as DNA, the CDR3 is TGTGCCAGCAGCCCAGGTGCTAGCCTCGTCGATGAGCAGTTCTTC. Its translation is CASSPGASLVDEQFF.

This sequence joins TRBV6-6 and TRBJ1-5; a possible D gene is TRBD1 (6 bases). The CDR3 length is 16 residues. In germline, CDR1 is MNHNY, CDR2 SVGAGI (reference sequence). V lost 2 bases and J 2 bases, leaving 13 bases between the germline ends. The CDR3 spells CASSYAISGGNQPQHF. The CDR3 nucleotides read TGTGCCAGCAGTTACGCGATCTCAGGGGGCAATCAGCCCCAGCATTTT.